The 27 T cell receptor beta chains below come from one sample, sequenced in a study of blood T cells in healthy people across ages. A second PCR, run for roughly 7 to 11 cycles, used a sample-barcoded 5' primer plus a J-beta primer mix. TCRdb passed the 5' RACE reads through MiXCR, listing each CDR3 protein once. The sample yields 1.5 million to 2 million distinct CDR3 sequences, about 50% seen once. Sequencing was done on a sample of blood. The receptors shown here come from a woman aged 40 to 50 in good health.

The chain joins TRBV15 to TRBJ2-1; D call uncertain. Per the germline V gene, CDR1 is LNHNV and CDR2 is YYDKDF (reference sequence). The length of the CDR3 is 15 residues. V lost 0 bases to trimming and J lost 1 base, with 7 bases between them. The CDR3 is CATSRDKLSYNEQFF. CDR3 DNA: TGTGCCACCAGCAGAGATAAGTTATCCTACAATGAGCAGTTCTTC.

The V and J genes are TRBV7-2 and TRBJ2-7; D possibly corresponds to TRBD1 (6 bases). The CDR3 runs to 16 residues. V was shortened by 7 bases and J by 7 bases, with 26 bases between the two germline ends. Germline loops: CDR1 SGHTA, CDR2 FQGNSA. The CDR3 reads CASTSRGSIRYDEQYF. The CDR3 DNA reads as TGTGCCAGCACCTCAAGGGGGTCTATCCGCTACGATGAGCAGTACTTC. Filled out from reference TRBV7-2 and TRBJ2-7, the complete variable domain reads GAGVSQSPSNKVTEKGKDVELRCDPISGHTALYWYRQSLGQGLEFLIYFQGNSAPDKSGLPSDRFSAERTGGSVSTLTIQRTQQEDSAVYLCASTSRGSIRYDEQYFGPGTRLTVT.

The gene calls are TRBV20-1 and TRBJ2-1; D may be TRBD1 (6 bases). The CDR3 is made up of 12 amino acids. V lost 7 bases, J lost 3 bases, and 10 bases lay in between. Per the germline V gene, CDR1 is DFQATT and CDR2 is SNEGSKA (reference sequence). The CDR3 DNA is TGCAGTGAACAGGGCCTCTACAATGAGCAGTTCTTC. Translated, it gives CSEQGLYNEQFF.

V is TRBV20-1 and J is TRBJ2-2, with D perhaps matching TRBD2 (6 bases). From germline, CDR1 is DFQATT and CDR2 SNEGSKA (reference sequence). The CDR3 has 17 residues. V was cut by 0 bases and J by 0 bases, with 14 bases left in between. The CDR3 reads CSARDRGIGSNTGELFF. CDR3 nucleotide sequence: TGCAGTGCTAGAGATCGGGGGATTGGGTCGAACACCGGGGAGCTGTTTTTT.

This clonotype was seen only a few times. The chain couples TRBV4-1 to TRBJ2-3; D remains ambiguous. Trimming took 3 bases from V and 4 from J, leaving 11 bases between them. Germline assignment: CDR1 MGHRA and CDR2 YSYEKL. The CDR3 covers 14 residues. The CDR3 DNA follows: TGCGCCAGCAGCCATACGAACACGGCAGATACGCAGTATTTT. Its translation: CASSHTNTADTQYF.

This clonotype was seen once. The chain couples TRBV6-5 to TRBJ2-3, with 9 bases lining up with TRBD1. The J segment lost 4 bases and the V segment lost 5 bases, leaving 10 bases of the junction unmatched. The CDR3 loop spans 16 amino acids. Germline CDR1 MNHEY, CDR2 SVGAGI. CDR3 sequence reads: CASSITGGTSADTQYF. CDR3 bases: TGTGCCAGCAGTATAACAGGGGGCACTAGCGCAGATACGCAGTATTTT.

This clonotype was picked up a small number of times. Written as DNA, the CDR3 is TGCGCCAGCAGGCCGACTAGGGGACAGGGTGTCAACGAGCAGTACTTC. It yields the protein CASRPTRGQGVNEQYF. This chain joins TRBV5-1 and TRBJ2-5; 9 bases agree with TRBD1. The end of the DNA is better explained by TRBJ2-7, so the J call may be wrong. CDR1 and CDR2 from the germline V gene are SGHRS and YFSETQ. The CDR3 runs to 16 residues.

This chain connects TRBV20-1 to TRBJ1-2, with D possibly being TRBD1 (5 bases). V was clipped by 6 bases and J by 8 bases, with 16 bases between them. CDR1 is DFQATT, CDR2 SNEGSKA, per germline (reference sequence). The CDR3 has 12 amino acids. The CDR3 nucleotides are TGCAGTGCACGGGGCCCCTCAAGGGGCTACACCTTC. Translated: CSARGPSRGYTF.

The CDR3 region has the DNA TGTGCCAGCACAAAGAGGGGAGCCAAAAACATTCAGTACTTC. This sequence encodes CASTKRGAKNIQYF. The chain joins TRBV6-1 to TRBJ2-4, with D perhaps matching TRBD1 or TRBD2 (5 bases each). V lost 7 bases, J lost 0 bases, and 10 bases lay in between. This CDR3 spans 14 amino acids. Germline CDR1 is MNHNS and CDR2 is SASEGT.

CDR3 sequence: CASSQEARRGPSETQYF. CDR3 coding DNA: TGCGCCAGCAGCCAGGAGGCCAGGAGGGGACCTTCGGAGACCCAGTACTTC. V gene TRBV4-1 combines with J gene TRBJ2-5, with D perhaps matching TRBD2 (6 bases). Trimming left V 3 bases short and J 5 bases short, with 22 bases between. The CDR3 has 17 amino acids. Germline V gene lookup returns CDR1 MGHRA and CDR2 YSYEKL.

This chain links TRBV29-1 with TRBJ2-5; TRBD2 matches 9 bases. Looked up from germline, CDR1 is SQVTM and CDR2 is ANQGSEA. V dropped 5 bases and J dropped 11; count of bases not matched to a gene: 15. The CDR3 is 14 residues long. CDR3 sequence reads: CSVPQGGGAFEQYF. The CDR3 region has the DNA TGCAGCGTTCCCCAGGGCGGGGGGGCTTTTGAGCAGTACTTC.

This sequence joins TRBV7-2 and TRBJ2-1, with D unclear. The V end was cut by 1 base, the J end by 3 bases, with 10 bases between. The V gene's germline CDR1 is SGHTA and CDR2 FQGNSA. CDR3 length: 15 amino acids. The chain's CDR3 is CASSLEVGIYNEQFF. DNA of the CDR3: TGTGCCAGCAGCTTAGAGGTAGGGATCTACAATGAGCAGTTCTTC.

This clonotype was counted only a few times. J is TRBJ1-5 and V is TRBV6-6; D gene ambiguous. This CDR3 has 15 amino acids. Germline values: CDR1 MNHNY, CDR2 SVGAGI (reference sequence). V was shortened by 6 bases and J by 1 base, with 13 bases between the two germline ends. CDR3 DNA sequence: TGTGCCAGCAGCCCCGGAGACACGAGCAATCAGCCCCAGCATTTT. It translates to CASSPGDTSNQPQHF.

This clonotype was counted only a few times. This chain uses TRBV3-1 with TRBJ2-5; 9 bases align to TRBD1. This CDR3 has 15 residues. Germline lookup yields CDR1 LGHDT and CDR2 YNNKEL (reference sequence). V was pared by 4 bases and J by 2 bases, with 5 bases of the junction left unmatched. The CDR3 DNA sequence: TGTGCCAGCAGCCGATCGACAGGGGGACAAGAGACCCAGTACTTC. It yields the protein CASSRSTGGQETQYF.

This clonotype came up a few times. The J gene is TRBJ2-3, the V gene TRBV6-2 or TRBV6-3; unclear D gene. Germline CDR1 MNHEY, CDR2 SVGEGT. CDR3 length: 13 residues. The V end lost 5 bases, the J end lost 2 bases, and 8 bases lay between the germline ends. CDR3 DNA sequence: TGTGCCAGCAGTCCCCTCGACACAGATACGCAGTATTTT. Translated: CASSPLDTDTQYF.

V usage is TRBV20-1 and J usage is TRBJ2-5, with a tentative D call TRBD2 (7 bases). Germline V CDR1 and CDR2: DFQATT, SNEGSKA (reference sequence). Trimming took off 2 bases at V and 4 bases at J, with 14 bases between the two ends. The length of the CDR3 is 14 residues. The CDR3 is CSARLPGGRETQYF. Written as DNA, the CDR3 is TGCAGTGCTAGACTTCCCGGGGGGCGAGAGACCCAGTACTTC.

This clonotype was seen a few times. The chain uses TRBV7-2 and TRBJ1-4; TRBD1 might be the D (5 bases). The CDR3 is 11 residues long. CDR1 is SGHTA, CDR2 FQGNSA, per germline. V lost 1 base to trimming and J lost 11 bases, with 5 bases between them. In DNA, the CDR3 is TGTGCCAGCAGCTTAGAGGGGAAACTGTTTTTT. It specifies CASSLEGKLFF.

The chain couples TRBV5-1 to TRBJ2-1, with TRBD1 matching over 7 bases. CDR1 and CDR2 (germline): SGHRS, YFSETQ. V trimming: 1 base; J trimming: 11 bases; junction bases outside the gene matches: 21. The CDR3 totals 18 residues. The CDR3 nucleotides are TGCGCCAGCAGCTTGCCAAGGTATACCCTCAACAGGGGCAAAAAGCAGTTCTTC. This codes for CASSLPRYTLNRGKKQFF.

V and J are TRBV6-5 and TRBJ1-2; maybe TRBD1 (5 bases). Deletions cut 5 bases from V and 4 bases from J, with 14 bases between. Germline V lookup: CDR1 MNHEY, CDR2 SVGAGI. This CDR3 spans 14 amino acids. The CDR3 spells CASSRGQMGYGYTF. In nucleotides, the CDR3 is TGTGCCAGCAGTAGGGGTCAGATGGGCTATGGCTACACCTTC.

This chain joins TRBV24-1 and TRBJ2-5; D may match TRBD1 or TRBD2 (6 bases each). Looked up from germline, CDR1 is KGHDR and CDR2 is SFDVKD. V gave up 2 bases and J gave up 5 bases, with 17 bases separating them. This CDR3 contains 16 residues. The CDR3 nucleotides read TGTGCCACCAGTGATTGGGGGACACCGGGGAGGGAGACCCAGTACTTC. Amino acids: CATSDWGTPGRETQYF.

The genes are TRBV7-6 and TRBJ2-7; 9 bases agree with TRBD1. Germline lookup yields CDR1 SGHVS and CDR2 FNYEAQ. With V trimmed by 5 bases and J by 3 bases, 5 bases remained unmatched. The CDR3 loop spans 14 amino acids. DNA of the CDR3: TGTGCCAGCAGCGCGCGGACAGGGGTCTACGAGCAGTACTTC. Encoded protein: CASSARTGVYEQYF.

Only a few counts were recorded for this clonotype. CDR3: CSARVAGGGTYNEQFF. DNA of the CDR3: TGCAGTGCTAGAGTGGCTGGCGGGGGAACCTACAATGAGCAGTTCTTC. J is TRBJ2-1 and V is TRBV20-1, with TRBD2 identical over 7 bases. The CDR3 contains 16 residues. J lost 2 bases, V lost 1 base, and 8 bases had no gene match. CDR1 and CDR2 (germline): DFQATT, SNEGSKA (reference sequence).

The chain has TRBV12-3 or TRBV12-4 and TRBJ2-7; TRBD1 is a possible D gene (6 bases). With 6 bases removed from V and 0 bases from J, the gap between germline ends came to 9 bases. The CDR3 has 13 residues. This CDR3 is CASRWTDSYEQYF. CDR3 coding DNA: TGTGCCAGCAGGTGGACAGACTCCTACGAGCAGTACTTC.

In regard to this clonotype: One end of the junction is discordant with germline, which a read error may explain. The chain is built from TRBV2 and TRBJ2-1; TRBD2 matches 10 bases. Germline values: CDR1 SNHLY, CDR2 FYNNEI. CDR3 length: 15 residues. In nucleotides, the CDR3 is TGTGCCAGCAGAGAAGCGGGGGGGCCGGGCAATGAGCAGTTCTTC. Protein product: CASREAGGPGNEQFF.

The V and J genes are TRBV4-3 and TRBJ2-3; 8 bases align to TRBD1. The CDR3 has 15 amino acids. Germline values: CDR1 LGHNA, CDR2 YSLEER. Germline trimming cut 0 bases from V and 6 bases from J; bases unmatched to any gene: 5. CDR3 nucleotides: TGCGCCAGCAGCCAAGAGACAGGGGTGATGGATACGCAGTATTTT. Translating gives CASSQETGVMDTQYF.

This clonotype was detected a few times. The rearrangement uses TRBV20-1 and TRBJ1-2, with D maybe TRBD1 (6 bases). CDR1 and CDR2 (germline): DFQATT, SNEGSKA (reference sequence). The CDR3 has 12 amino acids. CDR3 amino acids: CSRQDSNYGYTF. CDR3 coding DNA: TGCAGCCGACAGGACTCTAACTATGGCTACACCTTC.

A few counts support this clonotype. The chain couples TRBV27 to TRBJ2-1; TRBD2 agrees at 7 bases. Per the germline V gene, CDR1 is MNHEY and CDR2 is SMNVEV (reference sequence). The junction had 7 bases not matched to a gene; V was cut back by 2 bases and J by 9 bases. CDR3 length equals 14 residues. The CDR3 DNA sequence: TGTGCCAGCAGTTTACGGAGGGAGGGAACTGAGCAGTTCTTC. This codes for CASSLRREGTEQFF.